A selection of T cell receptor beta chains follows, all from one sample in a study of blood T cell repertoires in COVID-19. Repertoires were generated with immunoSEQ multiplex PCR, while TCRdb's copy carries only in-frame clones and drops some. The sample includes about 250,000 clones, 85% of them seen just once. Sequencing was done on a sample of peripheral blood. Receptors originate from a woman aged 55-69 years with active or convalescent COVID-19. CDR3s include the opening cysteine and the closing phenylalanine or tryptophan. The D gene is left open where the match is weak. Part of the rows lack a size; the others show once, few, many or a class for expanded clones.

v_gene: TRBV7-8; len: 14; j_gene: TRBJ2-1; d_gene: TRBD2; abundance: .; CDR3nt: TGTGCCAGCAGGCTAGCGGGGGACAACAATGAGCAGTTCTTC; CDR3aa: CASRLAGDNNEQFF
v_gene: TRBV5-1; len: 15; j_gene: TRBJ2-1; d_gene: .; abundance: few; CDR3nt: TGCGCCAGCAGCTTGAATGACCCCGGGTTAAATGAGCAGTTCTTC; CDR3aa: CASSLNDPGLNEQFF
v_gene: TRBV7-8; len: 14; j_gene: TRBJ2-3; d_gene: TRBD2; abundance: .; CDR3nt: TGTGCCAGCAGCTCACTAGTGGGGGAGGGTACGCAGTATTTT; CDR3aa: CASSSLVGEGTQYF
v_gene: TRBV13; len: 17; j_gene: TRBJ2-3; d_gene: TRBD2; abundance: once; CDR3nt: TGTGCCAGCAGCTCCCAGACTAGCATACTCAGCACAGATACGCAGTATTTT; CDR3aa: CASSSQTSILSTDTQYF
v_gene: TRBV7-2; len: 15; j_gene: TRBJ2-5; d_gene: TRBD2; abundance: .; CDR3nt: TGTGCCAGCAGCTTAGGCGGGAGAAACCAAGAGACCCAGTACTTC; CDR3aa: CASSLGGRNQETQYF
v_gene: TRBV27; len: 14; j_gene: TRBJ2-3; d_gene: .; abundance: .; CDR3nt: TGTGCCAGCAGTTTTAGTGGGAGCGCAGATACGCAGTATTTT; CDR3aa: CASSFSGSADTQYF
v_gene: TRBV3-1/TRBV3-2; len: 18; j_gene: TRBJ2-3; d_gene: TRBD2; abundance: .; CDR3nt: TGTGCCAGCAGCGGGACTAGCGGGAGGCCCACCAACTTGGATACGCAGTATTTT; CDR3aa: CASSGTSGRPTNLDTQYF
v_gene: TRBV28; len: 14; j_gene: TRBJ1-5; d_gene: .; abundance: few; CDR3nt: TGTGCCAGCAGTTGGGGGGTAGAGGAACAGCCCCAGCATTTT; CDR3aa: CASSWGVEEQPQHF
v_gene: TRBV4-1; len: 15; j_gene: TRBJ2-1; d_gene: .; abundance: .; CDR3nt: TGCGCCAGCAGCCTCCGGGACTGGCCCATCAATGAGCAGTTCTTC; CDR3aa: CASSLRDWPINEQFF
v_gene: TRBV11-3; len: 19; j_gene: TRBJ2-2; d_gene: .; abundance: .; CDR3nt: TGTGCCAGCAGCCACCCAAACAACCAGGGTTTCTGGAGCACCGGGGAGCTGTTTTTT; CDR3aa: CASSHPNNQGFWSTGELFF
v_gene: TRBV3-1/TRBV3-2; len: 16; j_gene: TRBJ2-5; d_gene: .; abundance: .; CDR3nt: TGTGCCAGCAGCCTCCCTCTACGAACGGGAGTTGTGACCCAGTACTTC; CDR3aa: CASSLPLRTGVVTQYF
v_gene: TRBV15; len: 14; j_gene: TRBJ1-3; d_gene: TRBD1; abundance: .; CDR3nt: TGTGCCACCAGCTATGACAGGGCTGGAAACACCATATATTTT; CDR3aa: CATSYDRAGNTIYF
v_gene: TRBV5-5; len: 15; j_gene: TRBJ2-3; d_gene: TRBD2; abundance: .; CDR3nt: TGTGCCAGCAGCTTAGGACTAGCGGGAGATTATACGCAGTATTTT; CDR3aa: CASSLGLAGDYTQYF
v_gene: TRBV5-1; len: 16; j_gene: TRBJ2-7; d_gene: .; abundance: .; CDR3nt: TGCGCCAGCAGCCCTCAAGGGGCAGGACCGTCCTACGAGCAGTACTTC; CDR3aa: CASSPQGAGPSYEQYF
v_gene: TRBV5-1; len: 16; j_gene: TRBJ2-5; d_gene: .; abundance: .; CDR3nt: TGCGCCAGCAGCTTGGGGTGGGGTCAGGGGCAAGAGACCCAGTACTTC; CDR3aa: CASSLGWGQGQETQYF
v_gene: TRBV30; len: 13; j_gene: TRBJ2-2; d_gene: .; abundance: .; CDR3nt: TGTGCCTGGAGTCAGGGGTTCACCGGGGAGCTGTTTTTT; CDR3aa: CAWSQGFTGELFF
v_gene: TRBV5-1; len: 14; j_gene: TRBJ2-7; d_gene: .; abundance: .; CDR3nt: TGCGCCAGCAGCCTAGTGACCGATGCCTACGAGCAGTACTTC; CDR3aa: CASSLVTDAYEQYF
v_gene: TRBV19; len: 18; j_gene: TRBJ2-6; d_gene: TRBD1; abundance: .; CDR3nt: TGTGCCAGTAGTATATCCGGACAGGCCTTCTCTGGGGCCAACGTCCTGACTTTC; CDR3aa: CASSISGQAFSGANVLTF
v_gene: TRBV28; len: 13; j_gene: TRBJ2-7; d_gene: .; abundance: .; CDR3nt: TGTGCCAGTACTAGGAGTTCCCCCTACGAGCAGTACTTC; CDR3aa: CASTRSSPYEQYF
v_gene: TRBV4-2; len: 17; j_gene: TRBJ2-6; d_gene: .; abundance: few; CDR3nt: TGTGCCAGCAGCCAAGAGATGGGGGCAGGTGGGGCCAACGTCCTGACTTTC; CDR3aa: CASSQEMGAGGANVLTF
v_gene: TRBV19; len: 19; j_gene: TRBJ2-5; d_gene: TRBD2; abundance: .; CDR3nt: TGTGCCAGTAGTCCCCGTCTAGCGGGGTTACTGGGGGGCCAAGAGACCCAGTACTTC; CDR3aa: CASSPRLAGLLGGQETQYF
v_gene: TRBV5-1; len: 14; j_gene: TRBJ1-1; d_gene: .; abundance: .; CDR3nt: TGCGCCAGCAGACCAGGGGCGAGGAACACTGAAGCTTTCTTT; CDR3aa: CASRPGARNTEAFF
v_gene: TRBV28; len: 13; j_gene: TRBJ1-4; d_gene: TRBD1; abundance: .; CDR3nt: TGTGCCAGCAGCGAAGCAGGGGGTGAAAAACTGTTTTTT; CDR3aa: CASSEAGGEKLFF
v_gene: TRBV5-4; len: 15; j_gene: TRBJ1-4; d_gene: TRBD1; abundance: .; CDR3nt: TGTGCCAGCAGCTGGACAGGGGCAACTAATGAAAAACTGTTTTTT; CDR3aa: CASSWTGATNEKLFF
v_gene: TRBV7-9; len: 16; j_gene: TRBJ2-1; d_gene: TRBD1; abundance: .; CDR3nt: TGTGCCAGCAGCTTAGGTTTAGGGGGCTGGGGAAATGAGCAGTTCTTC; CDR3aa: CASSLGLGGWGNEQFF
v_gene: TRBV5-1; len: 12; j_gene: TRBJ1-1; d_gene: .; abundance: once; CDR3nt: TGCGCCAGCAGTCAGACCACCAGGGAAGCTTTCTTT; CDR3aa: CASSQTTREAFF
v_gene: TRBV7-9; len: 18; j_gene: TRBJ2-3; d_gene: .; abundance: .; CDR3nt: TGTGCCAGCAGCTTTCGATCCCACAACGGTGGCGGGACAGATACGCAGTATTTT; CDR3aa: CASSFRSHNGGGTDTQYF
v_gene: TRBV7-2; len: 13; j_gene: TRBJ2-1; d_gene: TRBD2; abundance: .; CDR3nt: TGTGCCAGCAGCTGGTATAGCGGGAATGAGCAGTTCTTC; CDR3aa: CASSWYSGNEQFF
v_gene: TRBV2; len: 15; j_gene: TRBJ1-3; d_gene: .; abundance: .; CDR3nt: TGTGCCAGCACGGGTGGTCCTTTCTCTGGAAACACCATATATTTT; CDR3aa: CASTGGPFSGNTIYF
v_gene: TRBV25-1; len: 14; j_gene: TRBJ1-5; d_gene: TRBD1; abundance: .; CDR3nt: TGTGCCAGCAGTGACGTGACAGGGGATCAGCCCCAGCATTTT; CDR3aa: CASSDVTGDQPQHF
v_gene: TRBV28; len: 17; j_gene: TRBJ2-2; d_gene: TRBD1; abundance: .; CDR3nt: TGTGCCAGCAGCCTGCCCTTTTGGCAGGGGGCGATCAGGGAGCTGTTTTTT; CDR3aa: CASSLPFWQGAIRELFF
v_gene: TRBV28; len: 17; j_gene: TRBJ1-5; d_gene: TRBD1; abundance: .; CDR3nt: TGTGCCAGCAGTTTAACCTCGGGACAGGGATCCGATCAGCCCCAGCATTTT; CDR3aa: CASSLTSGQGSDQPQHF
v_gene: TRBV29-1; len: 15; j_gene: TRBJ1-1; d_gene: .; abundance: few; CDR3nt: TGCAGCGTTGGTCCCATAGACAAGATTAACACTGAAGCTTTCTTT; CDR3aa: CSVGPIDKINTEAFF
v_gene: TRBV11-2; len: 14; j_gene: TRBJ2-7; d_gene: .; abundance: .; CDR3nt: TGTGCCAGCAGCTTAGATCCAGGATTGCCCGAGCAGTACTTC; CDR3aa: CASSLDPGLPEQYF
v_gene: TRBV5-4; len: 15; j_gene: TRBJ2-6; d_gene: .; abundance: .; CDR3nt: TGTGCCAGCAGGTCAGCGAGCTCTGGGGCCAACGTCCTGACTTTC; CDR3aa: CASRSASSGANVLTF
v_gene: TRBV5-1; len: 16; j_gene: TRBJ1-4; d_gene: .; abundance: .; CDR3nt: TGCGCCAGCAGCACTAGTGGGGACAACCCTAATGAAAAACTGTTTTTT; CDR3aa: CASSTSGDNPNEKLFF
v_gene: TRBV6-6; len: 14; j_gene: TRBJ1-1; d_gene: TRBD1; abundance: .; CDR3nt: TGTGCCAGCAAGTCGACAGGGGTCCGCACTGAAGCTTTCTTT; CDR3aa: CASKSTGVRTEAFF
v_gene: TRBV7-2; len: 15; j_gene: TRBJ2-3; d_gene: .; abundance: .; CDR3nt: TGTGCCAGCAGCTCGCAAGCGGGCGAGGCAGATACGCAGTATTTT; CDR3aa: CASSSQAGEADTQYF
v_gene: TRBV2; len: 14; j_gene: TRBJ2-7; d_gene: TRBD1; abundance: .; CDR3nt: TGTGCCAGCAACCGGGACAGGGGGCCTTACGAGCAGTACTTC; CDR3aa: CASNRDRGPYEQYF
v_gene: TRBV7-9; len: 15; j_gene: TRBJ2-1; d_gene: .; abundance: .; CDR3nt: TGTGCCAGCAGCCCCACGATGGGCCCCTACAATGAGCAGTTCTTC; CDR3aa: CASSPTMGPYNEQFF
v_gene: TRBV19; len: 16; j_gene: TRBJ1-1; d_gene: .; abundance: .; CDR3nt: TGTGCCAGTAGTCCCCAAATGGGGGCATGGGGCACTGAAGCTTTCTTT; CDR3aa: CASSPQMGAWGTEAFF
v_gene: TRBV5-1; len: 14; j_gene: TRBJ2-3; d_gene: TRBD1; abundance: .; CDR3nt: TGCGCCAGCAGCCCCGGACAGGGCACAGATACGCAGTATTTT; CDR3aa: CASSPGQGTDTQYF
v_gene: TRBV4-1; len: 16; j_gene: TRBJ2-1; d_gene: .; abundance: .; CDR3nt: TGCGCCAGCAGCCAAGTTGGGAGACAGCCTCGGGACACGCAGTTCTTC; CDR3aa: CASSQVGRQPRDTQFF
v_gene: TRBV4-1; len: 14; j_gene: TRBJ2-5; d_gene: .; abundance: .; CDR3nt: TGCGCCAGCAGCCAAGCTACTACTCCTCAGACCCAGTACTTC; CDR3aa: CASSQATTPQTQYF
v_gene: TRBV9; len: 15; j_gene: TRBJ2-7; d_gene: TRBD2; abundance: .; CDR3nt: TGTGCCAGCAGCGTAGGCCCTAGCGGGAGCTACGAGCAGTACTTC; CDR3aa: CASSVGPSGSYEQYF
v_gene: TRBV4-2; len: 20; j_gene: TRBJ1-6; d_gene: TRBD1; abundance: .; CDR3nt: TGTGCCAGCAGAAGAGACCAGGGGGCTACATTCGACTCCTATAATTCACCCCTCCACTTT; CDR3aa: CASRRDQGATFDSYNSPLHF
v_gene: TRBV29-1; len: 13; j_gene: TRBJ1-6; d_gene: TRBD1; abundance: many; CDR3nt: TGCAGCGCGGGACAGGACCCAAATTCACCCCTCCACTTT; CDR3aa: CSAGQDPNSPLHF
v_gene: TRBV12-2; len: 16; j_gene: TRBJ1-5; d_gene: .; abundance: .; CDR3nt: TGTGCAAGTCGCTTATGGGGGGGGCAGACTAATCAGCCCCAGCATTTT; CDR3aa: CASRLWGGQTNQPQHF
v_gene: TRBV28; len: 16; j_gene: TRBJ1-4; d_gene: .; abundance: .; CDR3nt: TGTGCCAGCAGTCTCCGAGGATCCTCGGGGAATGAAAAACTGTTTTTT; CDR3aa: CASSLRGSSGNEKLFF
v_gene: TRBV2; len: 14; j_gene: TRBJ2-2; d_gene: .; abundance: .; CDR3nt: TGTGCCAGCAGTTATTACCCGGGAACCGGGGAGCTGTTTTTT; CDR3aa: CASSYYPGTGELFF
v_gene: TRBV3-1/TRBV3-2; len: 15; j_gene: TRBJ2-3; d_gene: TRBD2; abundance: once; CDR3nt: TGTGCCAGCAGCCAATGGCTAGCGGACACAGATACGCAGTATTTT; CDR3aa: CASSQWLADTDTQYF
v_gene: TRBV5-1; len: 16; j_gene: TRBJ2-3; d_gene: .; abundance: .; CDR3nt: TGCGCCAGCAGCCCTACCTATCGGGACAACACAGATACGCAGTATTTT; CDR3aa: CASSPTYRDNTDTQYF
v_gene: TRBV6-5; len: 13; j_gene: TRBJ2-5; d_gene: TRBD1; abundance: .; CDR3nt: TGTGCCAGCAGCACAGGGGGCCAAGAGACCCAGTACTTC; CDR3aa: CASSTGGQETQYF
v_gene: TRBV30; len: 14; j_gene: TRBJ2-7; d_gene: .; abundance: .; CDR3nt: TGTGCCTGGAGTCGGGGGATGGATCCAAACGAGCAGTACTTC; CDR3aa: CAWSRGMDPNEQYF
v_gene: TRBV29-1; len: 13; j_gene: TRBJ1-2; d_gene: TRBD1; abundance: once; CDR3nt: TGCAGCGTCCAACAGGGGGCGAGCTATGGCTACACCTTC; CDR3aa: CSVQQGASYGYTF
v_gene: TRBV5-1; len: 18; j_gene: TRBJ2-1; d_gene: TRBD2; abundance: .; CDR3nt: TGCGCCAGCAGTTACGGGACTAGCGGGGGACTTTCCTACAATGAGCAGTTCTTC; CDR3aa: CASSYGTSGGLSYNEQFF
v_gene: TRBV23-1; len: 15; j_gene: TRBJ1-1; d_gene: .; abundance: .; CDR3nt: TGCGCCAGCTGCCCCTTCCCGTCGGGGAACACTGAAGCTTTCTTT; CDR3aa: CASCPFPSGNTEAFF
v_gene: TRBV7-2; len: 15; j_gene: TRBJ2-2; d_gene: TRBD2; abundance: few; CDR3nt: TGTGCCAGCAGCTTAGATTCTAGCGGATTGGGGGAGCTGTTTTTT; CDR3aa: CASSLDSSGLGELFF
v_gene: TRBV4-1; len: 15; j_gene: TRBJ2-3; d_gene: TRBD2; abundance: .; CDR3nt: TGCGCCAGCAGCCCCCGACTAGCGGGAGGAGATACGCAGTATTTT; CDR3aa: CASSPRLAGGDTQYF